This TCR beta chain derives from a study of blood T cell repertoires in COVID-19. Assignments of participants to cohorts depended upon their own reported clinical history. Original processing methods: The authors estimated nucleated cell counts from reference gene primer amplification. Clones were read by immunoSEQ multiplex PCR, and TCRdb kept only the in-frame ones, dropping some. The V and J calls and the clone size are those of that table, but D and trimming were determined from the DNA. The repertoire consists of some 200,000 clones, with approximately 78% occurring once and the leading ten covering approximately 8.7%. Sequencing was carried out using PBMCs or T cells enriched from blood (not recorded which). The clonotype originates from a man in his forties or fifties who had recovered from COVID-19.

The CDR3 DNA is TGTGCCAGCAGTTTAGAGAGAGAGCAGTACTTC. Translation gives CASSLEREQYF. The chain recombines TRBV12-3 or TRBV12-4 with TRBJ2-7; D is unclear. This CDR3 contains 11 residues. Trimming stripped 1 base from V and 7 bases from J, with 5 bases between.